These T cell receptor beta chains were read from a single sample in a study of spatial heterogeneity in lung cancer. TCRdb redid the calling of the 5' RACE reads with MiXCR, one entry per CDR3 protein. The sample lists about 27,000 distinct CDR3 sequences, 5% to 5.5% occurring once. The material was PBMCs, obtained at follow-up. All receptors come from a female donor with early-stage non-small cell lung cancer. Each CDR3 is given with its conserved first and last residue. A D gene is named only where the DNA matches it firmly. Some rows have no size entry. The others give once, few or many, or a class for an expanded clone.

>NA|few|TRBV20-1|TRBJ2-1
CSARAFSSGDYNEQFF
TGCAGTGCTAGAGCCTTTTCTTCCGGGGATTACAATGAGCAGTTCTTC
>NA|NA|TRBV7-6|TRBJ2-7
CASSPTLRGSYEQYF
TGTGCCAGCAGCCCTACCCTGCGGGGCTCCTACGAGCAGTACTTC
>NA|many|TRBV28|TRBJ1-2
CASSTGYPYGYTF
TGTGCCAGCAGCACAGGGTACCCTTATGGCTACACCTTC
>NA|many|TRBV7-9|TRBJ2-3
CASSPRLLRRGADTQYF
TGTGCCAGCAGCCCCCGACTACTCCGACGTGGGGCAGATACGCAGTATTTT
>TRBD2|few|TRBV20-1|TRBJ2-3
CSARAGGQRSGTDTQYF
TGCAGTGCTAGGGCGGGAGGGCAGCGGTCTGGCACAGATACGCAGTATTTT
>NA|many|TRBV5-6|TRBJ2-5
CASSLAEAPREYF
TGTGCCAGCAGCTTGGCTGAGGCACCCCGGGAGTACTTC
>NA|many|TRBV28|TRBJ2-7
CASSTPKSGQYF
TGTGCCAGCAGCACCCCCAAGAGTGGGCAGTACTTC
>NA|many|TRBV7-2|TRBJ1-2
CASSLDGSNYGYTF
TGTGCCAGCAGCTTAGATGGGAGTAACTATGGCTACACCTTC
>TRBD1|NA|TRBV20-1|TRBJ1-2
CSASRTGGIYGYTF
TGCAGTGCCAGCCGGACAGGGGGCATCTATGGCTACACCTTC
>NA|many|TRBV20-1|TRBJ2-7
CSARDRDGTYEQYF
TGCAGTGCTAGAGACAGGGACGGCACCTACGAGCAGTACTTC
>TRBD2|many|TRBV30|TRBJ2-1
CAWSVGASGSYNEQFF
TGTGCCTGGAGTGTAGGGGCTAGCGGGAGTTACAATGAGCAGTTCTTC
>NA|medium-sized|TRBV20-1|TRBJ2-7
CSATGSQSSYEQYF
TGCAGTGCTACCGGGAGTCAGAGCTCCTACGAGCAGTACTTC
>NA|many|TRBV29-1|TRBJ2-3
CSVGTRRTDTQYF
TGCAGCGTAGGCACGCGGAGGACAGATACGCAGTATTTT
>NA|NA|TRBV15|TRBJ2-5
CATSIGETQYF
TGTGCCACCAGCATAGGGGAGACCCAGTACTTC
>NA|many|TRBV2|TRBJ2-3
CASSVTTGTDTQYF
TGTGCCAGCAGTGTTACGACCGGCACAGATACGCAGTATTTT
>NA|many|TRBV30|TRBJ1-2
CAWSGGPSRGYTF
TGTGCCTGGAGTGGAGGACCGAGTCGTGGCTACACCTTC
>TRBD1|many|TRBV7-8|TRBJ2-5
CASSSDRVETQYF
TGTGCCAGCAGTTCCGACAGGGTTGAGACCCAGTACTTC
>NA|many|TRBV29-1|TRBJ1-2
CSVDFQAWGYTF
TGCAGCGTTGATTTCCAGGCTTGGGGCTACACCTTC
>TRBD2|many|TRBV29-1|TRBJ2-3
CSVEGTSGKPDTQYF
TGCAGCGTTGAGGGGACTAGCGGGAAACCAGATACGCAGTATTTT
>TRBD1|many|TRBV19|TRBJ1-2
CASRGQLNYGYTF
TGTGCCAGTAGGGGACAGCTGAACTATGGCTACACCTTC
>NA|many|TRBV28|TRBJ2-7
CASSLGSKPYEQYF
TGTGCCAGCAGTTTAGGCAGCAAACCCTACGAGCAGTACTTC
>TRBD2|NA|TRBV6-1|TRBJ2-5
CASSEGLAGPRETQYF
TGTGCCAGCAGTGAAGGGTTAGCGGGCCCTCGAGAGACCCAGTACTTC
>TRBD1|many|TRBV5-1|TRBJ2-7
CASSVGTGGAYEQYF
TGCGCCAGCAGCGTGGGGACAGGGGGCGCCTACGAGCAGTACTTC
>NA|many|TRBV6-2/TRBV6-3|TRBJ1-1
CASSLRLGTTEAFF
TGTGCCAGCAGTTTGAGGCTGGGGACCACTGAAGCTTTCTTT
>TRBD1|many|TRBV27|TRBJ2-3
CASSPGTGFTDTQYF
TGTGCCAGCAGTCCAGGGACAGGGTTCACAGATACGCAGTATTTT
>NA|few|TRBV7-9|TRBJ1-6
CASSSPGQNSPLHF
TGTGCCAGCAGCTCCCCGGGACAAAATTCACCCCTCCACTTT
>TRBD1|many|TRBV6-6|TRBJ1-1
CASTQQGQGSQINTEAFF
TGTGCCAGCACCCAACAGGGGCAGGGGTCCCAAATAAACACTGAAGCTTTCTTT
>NA|many|TRBV12-3/TRBV12-4|TRBJ1-2
CASSVRRNYGYTF
TGTGCCAGCAGTGTCCGGAGAAACTATGGCTACACCTTC
>TRBD2|many|TRBV20-1|TRBJ2-7
CSATPGGTYEQYF
TGCAGTGCTACCCCGGGAGGGACCTACGAGCAGTACTTC
>NA|many|TRBV5-1|TRBJ1-3
CASSLSGRFSGNTIYF
TGCGCCAGCAGCTTGTCAGGACGGTTCTCTGGAAACACCATATATTTT
>NA|NA|TRBV4-3|TRBJ1-4
CASSQDMGGGNEKLFF
TGCGCCAGCAGCCAAGATATGGGGGGCGGGAATGAAAAACTGTTTTTT
>NA|many|TRBV7-9|TRBJ2-5
CASSLNTGGETQYF
TGTGCCAGCAGCCTAAATACAGGTGGAGAGACCCAGTACTTC
>TRBD2|many|TRBV14|TRBJ2-5
CASSPGLAIQETQYF
TGTGCCAGCAGCCCGGGACTAGCGATCCAAGAGACCCAGTACTTC
>TRBD1|NA|TRBV28|TRBJ1-5
CASRLIPTGEGSQPQHF
TGTGCCAGCAGGCTAATACCAACAGGGGAGGGAAGTCAGCCCCAGCATTTT
>TRBD2|NA|TRBV28|TRBJ2-2
CASSPHSGRAPGELFF
TGTGCCAGCAGTCCTCACAGCGGGAGGGCCCCCGGGGAGCTGTTTTTT
>TRBD2|NA|TRBV28|TRBJ2-1
CASSLYTSGRYNEQFF
TGTGCCAGCAGTTTATATACTAGCGGGAGATACAATGAGCAGTTCTTC
>TRBD1|many|TRBV6-6|TRBJ2-7
CASSFPTGGNEQYF
TGTGCCAGCAGTTTCCCTACAGGGGGCAACGAGCAGTACTTC
>NA|few|TRBV28|TRBJ2-7
CASSPTVSSYEQYF
TGTGCCAGCAGTCCGACGGTCAGCTCCTACGAGCAGTACTTC
>TRBD1|many|TRBV29-1|TRBJ2-7
CSVKETGDYEQYF
TGCAGCGTTAAAGAGACAGGGGACTACGAGCAGTACTTC
>NA|NA|TRBV4-1|TRBJ1-2
CASSQETGGNYGYTF
TGCGCCAGCAGCCAAGAGACAGGAGGGAACTATGGCTACACCTTC
>NA|NA|TRBV2|TRBJ2-5
CASILGGAGETQYF
TGTGCCAGCATCTTAGGGGGGGCAGGGGAGACCCAGTACTTC
>TRBD2|many|TRBV7-6|TRBJ2-2
CASSFTTSGVAGELFF
TGTGCCAGCAGCTTCACAACTAGCGGGGTCGCCGGGGAGCTGTTTTTT
>TRBD1|many|TRBV12-3/TRBV12-4|TRBJ2-5
CASKDHGTGPQETQYF
TGTGCCAGCAAGGACCACGGGACAGGGCCGCAAGAGACCCAGTACTTC
>NA|many|TRBV6-5|TRBJ2-7
CASSLVQGSSYEQYF
TGTGCCAGCAGCCTAGTGCAGGGAAGCTCCTACGAGCAGTACTTC
>TRBD2|few|TRBV6-4|TRBJ2-3
CASSQTSRDTQYF
TGTGCCAGCAGCCAGACTAGCCGAGATACGCAGTATTTT
>NA|many|TRBV7-2|TRBJ1-1
CASSLSGGQDEAFF
TGTGCCAGCAGCTTAAGTGGGGGGCAGGATGAAGCTTTCTTT
>TRBD1|few|TRBV6-5|TRBJ2-7
CAVQKGAPYEQYF
TGTGCCGTACAAAAGGGGGCCCCCTACGAGCAGTACTTC
>NA|many|TRBV19|TRBJ1-2
CASSGAGGGYTF
TGTGCCAGTAGTGGGGCAGGTGGAGGCTACACCTTC
>NA|medium-sized|TRBV4-3|TRBJ2-3
CASSPTTISTDTQYF
TGCGCCAGCAGCCCAACTACCATTTCCACAGATACGCAGTATTTT
>TRBD1|medium-sized|TRBV7-9|TRBJ1-6
CASSSGTGATSSYNSPLHF
TGTGCCAGCAGCTCCGGGACAGGAGCCACTAGCTCCTATAATTCACCCCTCCACTTT
>TRBD1|many|TRBV5-1|TRBJ2-1
CASSILSGTGGLNEQFF
TGCGCCAGCAGTATATTGTCCGGGACAGGGGGCCTAAATGAGCAGTTCTTC
>TRBD2|many|TRBV28|TRBJ2-3
CASSLTLAGGSVKQYF
TGTGCCAGCAGTTTAACCCTAGCGGGAGGTAGTGTTAAGCAGTATTTT